This is a list of T cell receptor beta chains from one sample in a study of shared clonotypes between healthy human individuals. Libraries were prepared by immunoSEQ multiplex PCR; TCRdb keeps only in-frame clonotypes and omits some of them. The table includes 2 million to 2.5 million clones, more than 85% detected once. Material: naive CD4+ T cells from PBMCs. These receptors all come from a man younger than 30 in good health. Some clones in this sample may be carry-over from other donors' samples. CDR3s include the opening cysteine and the closing phenylalanine or tryptophan. The D gene is left open where the match is weak. Size values are once, few and many counts, or a class for expanded clones, and some rows have none.

v_call,clone_size,j_call,d_call,cdr3_aa,cdr3_nt
TRBV7-9,.,TRBJ2-1,TRBD2,CASSFRLAGNVDNEQFF,TGTGCCAGCAGCTTCAGACTAGCGGGAAACGTCGACAATGAGCAGTTCTTC
TRBV6-1,.,TRBJ2-1,.,CASSGKGTSYNEQFF,TGTGCCAGCAGTGGGAAAGGGACTTCCTACAATGAGCAGTTCTTC
TRBV11-2,once,TRBJ1-1,.,CASNPTLGTEAFF,TGTGCCAGCAACCCTACCCTAGGCACTGAAGCTTTCTTT
TRBV6-5,.,TRBJ2-1,TRBD2,CASSFAGLAGSNEQFF,TGTGCCAGCAGTTTTGCGGGGCTAGCGGGGTCCAATGAGCAGTTCTTC
TRBV4-3,.,TRBJ2-7,TRBD2,CASSQGIAGDPYEQYF,TGCGCCAGCAGCCAAGGTATAGCGGGAGATCCCTACGAGCAGTACTTC
TRBV7-9,.,TRBJ2-7,.,CASGIAGSYEQYF,TGTGCCAGCGGGATTGCGGGAAGTTACGAGCAGTACTTC
TRBV27,few,TRBJ2-7,.,CASSLLQGSYEQYF,TGTGCCAGCAGTTTATTGCAGGGCTCCTACGAGCAGTACTTC
TRBV28,.,TRBJ2-2,TRBD1,CASSLDRGRGSGTGELFF,TGTGCCAGCAGCCTCGACAGGGGGCGCGGGTCGGGCACCGGGGAGCTGTTTTTT
TRBV28,.,TRBJ1-2,.,CASSFRAGPNYGYTF,TGTGCCAGCAGTTTTAGGGCAGGGCCTAACTATGGCTACACCTTC
TRBV10-2,.,TRBJ2-7,TRBD2,CASRTGTSGPGWEQYF,TGCGCCAGTAGAACCGGGACTAGCGGGCCCGGGTGGGAGCAGTACTTC
TRBV7-9,.,TRBJ1-1,TRBD1,CASSSLGGAGAEAFF,TGTGCCAGCAGCTCCCTAGGGGGCGCGGGGGCTGAAGCTTTCTTT
TRBV7-2,once,TRBJ2-7,.,CASSSRAEQYF,TGTGCCAGCAGCAGCCGGGCCGAGCAGTACTTC
TRBV5-1,.,TRBJ2-2,.,CASSLEGERNTGELFF,TGCGCCAGCAGCTTGGAGGGGGAACGGAACACCGGGGAGCTGTTTTTT
TRBV18,.,TRBJ2-3,TRBD2,CASSPLLAGGPTDTQYF,TGTGCCAGCTCACCACTGCTAGCGGGAGGGCCAACAGATACGCAGTATTTT
TRBV5-1,.,TRBJ2-5,.,CASARQETQYF,TGCGCCAGCGCTCGGCAAGAGACCCAGTACTTC
TRBV27,.,TRBJ2-5,TRBD1,CASSLRDSGETQYF,TGTGCCAGCAGTCTCCGGGACAGCGGTGAGACCCAGTACTTC
TRBV7-9,.,TRBJ1-2,.,CASSLAGWRGGYTF,TGTGCCAGCAGCTTAGCGGGATGGAGAGGCGGCTACACCTTC
TRBV28,.,TRBJ2-7,.,CASSPGTQLGEQYF,TGTGCCAGCAGTCCCGGGACTCAGCTTGGCGAGCAGTACTTC
TRBV6-6,.,TRBJ1-1,TRBD1,CASSNRQGNTEAFF,TGTGCCAGCAGCAATCGACAGGGGAACACTGAAGCTTTCTTT
TRBV25-1,.,TRBJ1-1,.,CASRDRKNTEAFF,TGTGCCAGCAGGGACAGAAAGAACACTGAAGCTTTCTTT
TRBV5-1,.,TRBJ2-7,.,CASSLAFYLPAYEQYF,TGCGCCAGCAGCTTGGCTTTCTATCTCCCCGCTTACGAGCAGTACTTC
TRBV5-6,.,TRBJ1-2,.,CASSSGVVAGNIYGYTF,TGTGCCAGCAGCTCGGGGGTGGTCGCAGGGAATATCTATGGCTACACCTTC
TRBV7-2,.,TRBJ1-1,.,CASSPPGNTEAFF,TGTGCCAGCAGCCCTCCGGGGAACACTGAAGCTTTCTTT
TRBV29-1,.,TRBJ2-5,TRBD1,CSAGTDTIGETQYF,TGCAGCGCAGGGACAGATACAATTGGGGAGACCCAGTACTTC
TRBV6-1,.,TRBJ1-5,.,CASFGPVSNQPQHF,TGTGCCAGCTTTGGGCCAGTTAGCAATCAGCCCCAGCATTTT
TRBV4-1,once,TRBJ2-3,TRBD1,CASRDRGGHTDTQYF,TGCGCCAGCAGGGACAGGGGGGGGCACACAGATACGCAGTATTTT
TRBV7-2,.,TRBJ1-3,TRBD1,CASSLWGQGASGNTIYF,TGTGCCAGCAGCTTATGGGGACAGGGGGCGTCTGGAAACACCATATATTTT
TRBV5-1,.,TRBJ2-3,.,CASSLETLGTDTQYF,TGCGCCAGCAGCTTGGAAACGCTGGGCACAGATACGCAGTATTTT
TRBV4-1,.,TRBJ2-5,.,CASSQDAGETQYF,TGCGCCAGCAGCCAGGACGCGGGAGAGACCCAGTACTTC
TRBV11-2,.,TRBJ2-2,TRBD2,CASSLGEREGIGELFF,TGTGCCAGCAGCCTCGGGGAGCGGGAAGGTATCGGGGAGCTGTTTTTT
TRBV5-6,once,TRBJ2-7,.,CASKLWGKVSYEQYF,TGTGCCAGCAAGCTTTGGGGAAAGGTCTCCTACGAGCAGTACTTC
TRBV6-6,.,TRBJ2-7,.,CASSLGTSFYEQYF,TGTGCCAGCAGTCTCGGGACATCCTTCTACGAGCAGTACTTC
TRBV28,once,TRBJ2-5,.,CASSFRWETQYF,TGTGCCAGCAGTTTCAGGTGGGAGACCCAGTACTTC
TRBV2,.,TRBJ1-5,.,CASTGGSAYSNQPQHF,TGTGCCAGCACCGGTGGGTCGGCATATAGCAATCAGCCCCAGCATTTT
TRBV7-2,.,TRBJ1-2,.,CASSLAGAELHDGYTF,TGTGCCAGCAGCTTAGCGGGGGCGGAGCTTCATGATGGCTACACCTTC
TRBV19,.,TRBJ2-2,.,CASSIVDSNTGELFF,TGTGCCAGTAGTATAGTAGACTCGAACACCGGGGAGCTGTTTTTT
TRBV5-4,.,TRBJ1-3,.,CASSESSPGNTIYF,TGTGCCAGCAGCGAGAGCAGTCCTGGAAACACCATATATTTT
TRBV2,few,TRBJ1-5,TRBD1,CASRDTGGRNQPQHF,TGTGCCAGCAGAGATACAGGGGGCCGGAATCAGCCCCAGCATTTT
TRBV9,.,TRBJ2-5,TRBD1,CASSRSRDRGRQETQYF,TGTGCCAGCAGCCGGAGCCGTGACAGGGGGCGGCAAGAGACCCAGTACTTC
TRBV5-1,.,TRBJ1-4,.,CASSLRGANEKLFF,TGCGCCAGCAGCTTACGGGGCGCTAATGAAAAACTGTTTTTT
TRBV18,.,TRBJ1-1,.,CASSRERLLTEAFF,TGTGCCAGCTCACGAGAGAGGTTATTGACTGAAGCTTTCTTT
TRBV28,.,TRBJ1-2,.,CASTFSQGPKGNGYTF,TGTGCCAGCACCTTTAGTCAGGGTCCCAAGGGAAATGGCTACACCTTC
TRBV29-1,few,TRBJ1-4,.,CSVEDFGPESEKLFF,TGCAGCGTTGAAGACTTCGGTCCTGAGAGTGAAAAACTGTTTTTT
TRBV5-1,once,TRBJ2-1,.,CASSLRSSVLYNEQFF,TGCGCCAGCAGCTTGCGGTCTAGCGTACTCTACAATGAGCAGTTCTTC
TRBV7-3,.,TRBJ2-1,.,CASSVTLGEQFF,TGTGCCAGCAGCGTTACCTTAGGTGAGCAGTTCTTC
TRBV12-5,.,TRBJ1-5,.,CASAGGIGDQPQHF,TGTGCTAGTGCCGGGGGTATTGGGGATCAGCCCCAGCATTTT
TRBV7-8,.,TRBJ2-2,.,CASSLERRTGELFF,TGTGCCAGCAGCCTGGAACGGCGCACCGGGGAGCTGTTTTTT
TRBV30,.,TRBJ2-3,.,CAWGAYLPGTDTQYF,TGTGCCTGGGGCGCTTACCTCCCGGGAACAGATACGCAGTATTTT
TRBV6-6,.,TRBJ2-1,.,CASSYSSRGDEQFF,TGTGCCAGCAGTTATTCAAGTAGGGGCGATGAGCAGTTCTTC
TRBV29-1,few,TRBJ1-1,.,CSVGRRQAGTEAFF,TGCAGCGTTGGTCGGCGGCAGGCGGGCACTGAAGCTTTCTTT
TRBV14,.,TRBJ1-1,.,CASSQEIGILNTEAFF,TGTGCCAGCAGCCAAGAAATCGGAATCTTGAACACTGAAGCTTTCTTT
TRBV5-4,.,TRBJ2-2,TRBD1,CASRPQGGTGELFF,TGTGCCAGCAGGCCACAGGGGGGCACCGGGGAGCTGTTTTTT
TRBV6-5,.,TRBJ1-2,TRBD1,CATQRGQAFYGYTF,TGTGCCACCCAAAGGGGACAGGCCTTCTATGGCTACACCTTC
TRBV19,.,TRBJ1-5,TRBD1,CASRGTGGSPQHF,TGTGCCAGTAGGGGGACAGGGGGATCGCCCCAGCATTTT